This entry features one TCR beta chain sequence. The antigen this receptor binds is unknown. One base away there is no much larger clone; base qualities are not given. This sample was taken from a study of PD-1 blockade in mismatch repair-deficient tumors (dated by TCRdb to 2015 to 2018). Background for the entire study: The trial enrolled fewer than 90 consecutive patients with 12 mismatch repair-deficient cancer types between September 2013 and late 2016, all previously treated and progressing. Tumor-associated T cell clones were tracked in the peripheral blood of patients responding to PD-1 blockade by deep sequencing of TCR CDR3 regions. General findings and caveats noted by the study authors: Tumor-resident clones, often undetectable in blood before treatment, expanded rapidly after pembrolizumab and then contracted, generally before radiologic responses.

Reading the germline V gene gives CDR1 MGHRA and CDR2 YSYEKL. The cysteine opens and the phenylalanine closes a CDR3 of 17 amino acids. The read is trimmed to its CDR3 DNA, 51 bases read in frame from base 1. The junction shows trimming of 1 base on V and 7 bases on J, and the gene matches do not reach 13 bases of it. The library was made by the immunoSEQ multiplex PCR assay. TCRdb provides this immuneACCESS table in a form limited to in-frame rearrangements. Some clones are lacking; in checked studies, under half of them reflect an unresolved V gene, and why the rest are absent is not known. Across this sample there are about 100,000 clones, with 82% seen only once. The ten largest account for roughly 6.3% of the sample. Mismatch repair deficiency in every enrolled patient was established by polymerase chain reaction or immunohistochemistry. Three patients who responded to pembrolizumab therapy underwent TCR sequencing. The phase II trial prospectively tested pembrolizumab PD-1 blockade in advanced mismatch repair-deficient cancers regardless of tissue of origin. Peripheral blood T cell samples were collected serially, before PD-1 blockade began and at several time points afterward. Blood sampling times were reported as weeks after the first pembrolizumab dose.

This TCR was recovered from an adult with mismatch repair-deficient cancer. The sequencing used peripheral blood, collected roughly 36 weeks after starting pembrolizumab. The rearrangement joined TRBV4-1 to TRBJ2-1; 7 bases in the junction line up with TRBD2. The nucleotides read TGCGCCAGCAGCCAAGGGTGGCTAGCGGAGAGTAAAAATGAGCAGTTCTTC. Translated, it gives CASSQGWLAESKNEQFF.